A single T cell receptor beta chain is shown here with its context. At the DNA level, this CDR3 is encoded by other sequences in the same sample as well. The data derive from a study of shared clonotypes between healthy human individuals. Study-wide background: Every donor yielded three CD4 naive, three CD4 memory, two CD8 naive and one CD8 memory plate.

For sorted subsets, roughly 210 ng DNA per replicate equaled about 30,000 T cell genomes. Sequencing used immunoSEQ multiplex PCR; TCRdb keeps in-frame clones, though not all of them. The sample has about 1.5 million clones; roughly 96% are singletons. Trimming pared 7 bases from V and 0 bases from J, leaving 3 bases between. The CDR3 spans 11 residues. CDR1 and CDR2 from the germline V gene are SGHNT and YYREEE (reference sequence). The sequence came from a man younger than 45 in good health. This sequence joins TRBV5-4 and TRBJ2-3, with D unclear. What was sequenced was naive CD4+ T cells sorted from blood. Indicated subset: CD45RA+ positively selected. DNA for the CDR3: TGTGCCAGCTCTAGCACAGATACGCAGTATTTT. Residues: CASSSTDTQYF.